Included here is one TCR beta chain sequence, with context. Germline and junction disagree at one end, which may indicate a read error. This sample is part of a study of low-dose radiotherapy and immunotherapy resistance in tumors. About the study: Cohort 1 patients were irradiated with 0.5 Gy fractions every 2 weeks to 6.5 Gy total. Administration of intravenous cyclophosphamide at 200 mg/m2 took place every two weeks, one day before radiation and immunotherapy.

Low-dose radiotherapy, low-dose cyclophosphamide, aspirin, ipilimumab and nivolumab were all given to the donors. First-strand cDNA relied on TRAV- and TRBV-specific primers spanning alpha and beta chains. TCR amplification used 15 to 20 PCR cycles, a constant-region primer and a V-primer adapter. Isolated mRNA was amplified by in vitro transcription. TCRdb re-called the reads through MiXCR, storing one row per CDR3 protein. The sample carries about 6,600 distinct CDR3 sequences, about 57% recorded once. The sequence came from a human donor with advanced metastatic prostate, ovarian, gallbladder or colorectal cancer (not recorded which). This table probably holds off-target reads from a library built for another chain.

The CDR3 nucleotides are TGTGCCAGCAGCCAAGAGTTAGACAGCAGATACGAGCAGCACTTC. This translates into CASSQELDSRYEQHF. The chain couples TRBV4-2 to TRBJ2-7; tentatively, D is TRBD1 (5 bases). CDR1 and CDR2 from the germline V gene are LGHNA and YNFKEQ. There are 15 residues in the CDR3.